This TCR beta chain was identified in a study of blood T cell repertoires in COVID-19. Study summary: The cDNA or gDNA used as material had been derived from T cells, B-cell-depleted T cells, or PBMCs.

Method: immunoSEQ multiplex PCR; TCRdb's copy keeps in-frame clones and lacks some. The sample holds under 150,000 clones, over 70% seen once. This clone was observed once. The CDR3 contains 17 residues. Trimming cost V 3 bases and J 0 bases, with 18 bases left between them. Germline V lookup: CDR1 DFQATT, CDR2 SNEGSKA (reference sequence). This sequence originates from a man aged 50 or older in a cohort exposed to, infected with or recovered from COVID-19 (not recorded which). The material sequenced was PBMCs or T cells enriched from blood (not recorded which). The genes are TRBV20-1 and TRBJ1-5; D unclear. CDR3 nucleotides: TGCAGTGCTAGTCCCCAGGTGCCCGTTGATAGCAATCAGCCCCAGCATTTT. Its protein is CSASPQVPVDSNQPQHF.